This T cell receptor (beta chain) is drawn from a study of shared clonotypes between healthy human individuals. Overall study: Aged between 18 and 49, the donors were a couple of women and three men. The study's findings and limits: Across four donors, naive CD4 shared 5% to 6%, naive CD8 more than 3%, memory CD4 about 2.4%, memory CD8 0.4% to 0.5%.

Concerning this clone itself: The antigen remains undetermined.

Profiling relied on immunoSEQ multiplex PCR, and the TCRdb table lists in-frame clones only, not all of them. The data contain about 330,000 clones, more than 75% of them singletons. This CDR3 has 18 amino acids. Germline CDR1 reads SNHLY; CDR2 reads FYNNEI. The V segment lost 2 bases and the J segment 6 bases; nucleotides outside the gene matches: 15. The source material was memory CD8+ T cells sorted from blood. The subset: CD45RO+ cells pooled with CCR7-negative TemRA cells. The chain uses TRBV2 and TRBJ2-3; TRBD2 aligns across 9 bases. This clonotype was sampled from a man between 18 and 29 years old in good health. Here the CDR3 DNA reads TGTGCCAGCAGTGAACAGTTGGCGGGGGGGCTTATTCGGGATACGCAGTATTTT. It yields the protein CASSEQLAGGLIRDTQYF.